What follows is one T cell receptor (beta chain) and its context. Its matching antigen is unknown. V lost 3 bases to trimming and J lost 6 bases, with 12 bases between them. The length of the CDR3 is 13 residues. Germline values: CDR1 SNHLY, CDR2 FYNNEI. It was version v3.0 of the immunoSEQ assay that was run at survey level. TCRdb keeps only in-frame clones here, not all; method: immunoSEQ multiplex PCR. The repertoire has about 10,000 clones, 75% to 90% of them found once; the top ten carry roughly 15%. This entry belongs to a study of long-term antiretroviral therapy in people with HIV. Study as a whole: By about a decade, the earliest samples predate the 2015 immediate-ART recommendation. Whole-study findings and limits: Controls showed broader CDR3 length ranges than did the HIV repertoires.

Each donor provided at least one pre-ART PBMC sample and at least two post-ART PBMC samples. Before DNA extraction, roughly 0.95-10 million cryopreserved PBMC were held in the samples. The rearrangement links TRBV2 to TRBJ2-7; a possible D gene is TRBD1 (6 bases). This material consisted of unsorted PBMCs, taken 0.7 years after starting antiretroviral therapy. The sequence came from a middle-aged man with HIV. The CDR3: CASSDRGSGEQYF. In DNA form, the CDR3 reads TGTGCCAGCAGTGACAGGGGATCCGGCGAGCAGTACTTC.